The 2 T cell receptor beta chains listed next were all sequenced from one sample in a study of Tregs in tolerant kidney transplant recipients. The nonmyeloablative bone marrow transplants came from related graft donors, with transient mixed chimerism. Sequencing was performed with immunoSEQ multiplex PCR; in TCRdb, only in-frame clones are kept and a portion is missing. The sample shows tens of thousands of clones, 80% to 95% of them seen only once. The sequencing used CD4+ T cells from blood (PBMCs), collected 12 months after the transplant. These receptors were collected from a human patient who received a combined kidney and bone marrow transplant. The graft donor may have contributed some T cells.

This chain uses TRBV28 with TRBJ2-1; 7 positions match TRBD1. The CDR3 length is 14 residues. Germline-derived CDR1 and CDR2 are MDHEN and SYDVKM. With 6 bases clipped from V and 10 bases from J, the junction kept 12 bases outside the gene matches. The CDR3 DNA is TGTGCCAGCAGCCCGACAGGGTGGGAAGGCGAGCAGTTCTTC. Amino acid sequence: CASSPTGWEGEQFF.

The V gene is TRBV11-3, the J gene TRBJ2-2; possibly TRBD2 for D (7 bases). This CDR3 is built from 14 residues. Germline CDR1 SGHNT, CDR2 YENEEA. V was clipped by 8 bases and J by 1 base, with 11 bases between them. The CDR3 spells CASLRGGNTGELFF. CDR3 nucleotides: TGTGCCAGCCTAAGGGGGGGGAACACCGGGGAGCTGTTTTTT.